One sample yielded the 10 T cell receptor beta chains listed below, sequenced in a study of graft-versus-host responses after intestinal transplantation. Sequencing used immunoSEQ multiplex PCR; TCRdb keeps in-frame clones, though not all of them. The sample holds approximately 71,000 clones, roughly 90% seen once. These receptors have no identified antigens. The input for sequencing was unstimulated CD8+ T cells sorted from spleen or lymph node cells, taken before intestinal transplant. The receptors were sampled from a human donor who received an intestinal transplant.

V gene TRBV9 combines with J gene TRBJ2-4; tentatively, D is TRBD1 (5 bases). Trimming removed 5 bases at V and 3 bases at J, with 18 bases between. This CDR3 has 16 residues. The V gene's germline CDR1 is SGDLS and CDR2 YYNGEE. This CDR3 is CASSSGFESGKNIQYF. In DNA form, the CDR3 reads TGTGCCAGCAGTTCAGGGTTCGAGTCGGGCAAAAACATTCAGTACTTC.

The chain couples TRBV5-1 to TRBJ2-2; perhaps TRBD2 as D (5 bases). Germline CDR1 SGHRS, CDR2 YFSETQ. V was trimmed by 4 bases and J by 0 bases, leaving 10 bases between them. CDR3 length: 15 amino acids. The chain's CDR3 is CASSRRDPNTGELFF. The CDR3, as DNA: TGCGCCAGCAGCCGCCGGGATCCGAACACCGGGGAGCTGTTTTTT.

The chain combines TRBV2 with TRBJ1-3; D not resolved. Trimming took off 1 base at V and 2 bases at J, with 9 bases between the two ends. The germline CDR1 and CDR2 sequences are SNHLY and FYNNEI. This CDR3 is built from 15 residues. The CDR3 protein is CASSEDGNPGNTIYF. As DNA, the CDR3 is TGTGCCAGCAGTGAAGACGGGAACCCTGGAAACACCATATATTTT. The full variable domain, completed using reference TRBV2 and TRBJ1-3, is EPEVTQTPSHQVTQMGQEVILRCVPISNHLYFYWYRQILGQKVEFLVSFYNNEISEKSEIFDDQFSVERPDGSNFTLKIRSTKLEDSAMYFCASSEDGNPGNTIYFGEGSWLTVV.

The chain combines TRBV15 with TRBJ1-1; unclear D gene. V shed 1 base and J shed 6 bases, with 12 bases lying between them. Per the germline V gene, CDR1 is LNHNV and CDR2 is YYDKDF (reference sequence). This CDR3 comprises 14 residues. This CDR3 is CATSRGRVPAEAFF. In nucleotides, the CDR3 is TGTGCCACCAGCAGAGGTCGGGTACCGGCTGAAGCTTTCTTT.

The rearrangement uses TRBV19 and TRBJ2-4; 10 nucleotides align to TRBD1. Germline V gene sequence: CDR1 LNHDA, CDR2 SQIVND (reference sequence). V was clipped by 5 bases and J by 8 bases; unmatched bases: 6. The CDR3 is made up of 14 amino acids. CDR3 loop: CASSAGQGGDIQYF. Here the CDR3 DNA reads TGTGCCAGTAGTGCAGGACAGGGGGGCGACATTCAGTACTTC.

The rearrangement uses TRBV2 and TRBJ1-6; possible D gene TRBD1, 6 bases. V lost 6 bases and J lost 8, with 17 bases in between. CDR1 SNHLY and CDR2 FYNNEI come from the germline V gene. This CDR3 is 15 amino acids long. The CDR3 DNA sequence: TGTGCCAGCAGATCCACAGGGTCCTACTATTCACCCCTCCACTTT. This codes for CASRSTGSYYSPLHF.

This clone has just a few counts. This rearrangement joins TRBV25-1 to TRBJ2-2; D is perhaps TRBD2 (5 bases). There are 13 residues in the CDR3. V gave up 4 bases and J gave up 3 bases, with 6 bases separating them. CDR1 is MGHDK, CDR2 SYGVNS, per germline. The DNA of the CDR3 is TGTGCCAGCAGTGGGGGAGACACCGGGGAGCTGTTTTTT. This sequence encodes CASSGGDTGELFF. The entire variable domain, with the rest obtained from reference TRBV25-1 and TRBJ2-2, is as follows: EADIYQTPRYLVIGTGKKITLECSQTMGHDKMYWYQQDPGMELHLIHYSYGVNSTEKGDLSSESTVSRIRTEHFPLTLESARPSHTSQYLCASSGGDTGELFFGEGSRLTVL.

This rearrangement joins TRBV28 to TRBJ2-1; TRBD1 matches 7 bases. Per germline, CDR1 MDHEN and CDR2 SYDVKM. CDR3 size: 19 residues. V trimming: 1 base; J trimming: 4 bases; junction bases outside the gene matches: 16. CDR3 DNA: TGTGCCAGCAGTTTATTCCTCTCGACAGGGCCAGGGTTATACAATGAGCAGTTCTTC. Protein: CASSLFLSTGPGLYNEQFF.

The chain recombines TRBV29-1 with TRBJ2-1; 12 bases align to TRBD2. The CDR3 is 19 residues long. V gave up 6 bases and J gave up 0 bases; unmatched junction bases: 15. Germline CDR1 is SQVTM and CDR2 is ANQGSEA. For the CDR3, the DNA is TGCAGCGTCGGGGCCGGGTTTGGACTAGCGGGGAGCTCCTACAATGAGCAGTTCTTC. Protein product: CSVGAGFGLAGSSYNEQFF.

The chain joins TRBV7-9 to TRBJ2-7; D is ambiguous. Germline CDR1 reads SEHNR; CDR2 reads FQNEAQ (reference sequence). V was cut by 4 bases and J by 2 bases, with 12 bases left in between. The CDR3 spans 14 residues. The CDR3 loop reads CASSSPGRTYEQYF. The CDR3 bases are TGTGCCAGCAGCTCCCCCGGCAGGACCTACGAGCAGTACTTC.